Below, one TCR beta chain is given with its context. No cognate antigen has been identified for it. Within one base of it there is no much larger clone, and no base qualities were kept. Library preparation used the immunoSEQ multiplex PCR assay. This immuneACCESS table, as held by TCRdb, lists in-frame sequences with V and J called but not all clones. Of the missing ones, under half trace to an unresolved V gene in checked studies; the others have no known cause. The sample table contains more than 55,000 clones; only one count was recorded for around nine tenths of them. The biggest ten clones account for around 0.37% of the sample. In the germline V gene, CDR1 corresponds to SGHNT and CDR2 to YENEEA. The CDR3 starts with the cysteine, ends with the phenylalanine, and has 13 residues. Only the CDR3 part of the read is kept: 39 bases, read in frame from the first base. V is cut by 5 bases and J by 9 bases, and the space between the germline ends is 16 bases.

The sample is drawn from a study of technical replicates of blood from a handful of donors (dated by TCRdb to about 2017). The sequence was collected from a human donor in good health. Material for sequencing was T cells isolated from PBMCs. The chain couples TRBV11-3 to TRBJ1-2; the D gene is perhaps TRBD1, on 5 matching bases. The DNA is as follows: TGTGCCAGCAGCCCTCGGGGGGTTGAAAGCTACACCTTC. It encodes CASSPRGVESYTF.